A single sample is the source of the 13 T cell receptor beta chains below, sequenced in a study of CD8 T cells in ankylosing spondylitis. Study-wide findings and caveats: Fewer than 10 highly homologous variants made up a TCR beta motif that seemed to typify ankylosing spondylitis blood.

TCRdb reanalysed the 5' RACE reads using MiXCR and keeps one entry per CDR3 protein. The repertoire holds roughly 470,000 distinct CDR3 sequences, roughly a quarter seen once, with under 0.9% in the top ten. The antigens these receptors bind are not known. Sequenced material: blood, either unsorted or a sorted T cell fraction (not recorded which). These receptors were obtained from a male donor with ankylosing spondylitis.

Only a few counts were recorded for this clonotype. The chain couples TRBV20-1 to TRBJ2-2; D call uncertain. The CDR3 is 15 residues long. Germline V CDR1 and CDR2: DFQATT, SNEGSKA (reference sequence). V was pared by 0 bases and J by 4 bases, with 12 bases between. CDR3: CSARDSLQPTGELFF. The CDR3, as DNA: TGCAGTGCTAGAGATTCTTTACAGCCCACCGGGGAGCTGTTTTTT.

This chain joins TRBV27 and TRBJ1-6; unclear D gene. The ends were cut back, 2 bases at V and 8 bases at J, with 7 bases in the middle. This CDR3 comprises 13 residues. Germline CDR1 MNHEY, CDR2 SMNVEV (reference sequence). In DNA, the CDR3 is TGTGCCAGCAGTTTAGGCCAATATTCACCCCTCCACTTT. Protein: CASSLGQYSPLHF.

This clonotype showed up many times. The chain combines TRBV28 with TRBJ2-1, with D possibly TRBD1 on 5 matching bases. Looked up from germline, CDR1 is MDHEN and CDR2 is SYDVKM. The CDR3 loop spans 12 amino acids. V lost 5 bases to trimming and J lost 5 bases, with 7 bases between them. The CDR3 nucleotides are TGTGCCAGCAGTACAGGAGACAATGAGCAGTTCTTC. This encodes CASSTGDNEQFF.

This chain links TRBV5-1 with TRBJ2-7; 9 nucleotides agree with TRBD2. The V gene end was trimmed by 4 bases and the J gene end by 6 bases; junction bases not matched to a gene: 5. The CDR3 is 13 amino acids. Germline assignment: CDR1 SGHRS and CDR2 YFSETQ. The CDR3 region is CASSAGGRGEQYV. CDR3 coding DNA: TGCGCCAGCAGCGCAGGCGGGAGGGGCGAGCAGTACGTC.

This chain uses TRBV29-1 with TRBJ2-1; D unclear. V lost 1 base, J lost 5 bases, and 9 bases lay in between. Germline V gives CDR1 SQVTM, CDR2 ANQGSEA. The CDR3 runs to 13 residues. This CDR3 is CSVEAEGNNEQFF. For the CDR3, the DNA is TGCAGCGTTGAAGCGGAAGGGAACAATGAGCAGTTCTTC.

This chain links TRBV3-1 with TRBJ1-2; D not certain. The V and J ends lost 0 bases and 3 bases respectively, with 14 bases between them. Germline CDR1 LGHDT, CDR2 YNNKEL (reference sequence). This CDR3 comprises 16 residues. DNA of the CDR3: TGTGCCAGCAGCCAAGATCGCTGGAATAGGTACTATGGCTACACCTTC. Protein product: CASSQDRWNRYYGYTF.

The chain employs TRBV10-3 and TRBJ1-6, with TRBD1 matching 8 bases. The CDR3 is 17 residues long. Germline lookup yields CDR1 ENHRY and CDR2 SYGVKD. V shed 5 bases, J shed 8 bases, and the junction held 14 bases outside the gene matches. The CDR3 nucleotides are TGTGCCATCAGTAGGGGGACAGGCCGGTCGAATGATTCACCCCTCCACTTT. Protein sequence: CAISRGTGRSNDSPLHF.

The rearrangement links TRBV29-1 to TRBJ2-3; D gene uncertain. This CDR3 spans 13 amino acids. Trimming shortened V by 2 bases and J by 2 bases, and 8 bases separated the two germline ends. Germline V gene sequence: CDR1 SQVTM, CDR2 ANQGSEA. CDR3 nucleotide sequence: TGCAGCGTTGAAAGCACCACCACAGATACGCAGTATTTT. Encoded protein: CSVESTTTDTQYF.

A few counts support this clonotype. In nucleotides, the CDR3 is TGCAGTGCTAGCCCTGCCGGGACAGATACGCAGTATTTT. Its translation is CSASPAGTDTQYF. This rearrangement joins TRBV20-1 to TRBJ2-3; D gene ambiguous. Germline assignment: CDR1 DFQATT and CDR2 SNEGSKA (reference sequence). This CDR3 contains 13 residues. V was trimmed by 3 bases and J by 3 bases, leaving 10 bases between them.

The J gene is TRBJ1-5, the V gene TRBV27; D uncertain. The germline V and J ends were trimmed by 4 bases and 11 bases, with 12 bases remaining between them. CDR3 length: 12 amino acids. Germline CDR1 reads MNHEY; CDR2 reads SMNVEV (reference sequence). In DNA, the CDR3 is TGTGCCAGCAGTTCCCCAGGTTGGACCCAGCATTTT. Amino acid sequence: CASSSPGWTQHF.

This clonotype was observed a few times. The chain couples TRBV4-1 to TRBJ2-1; perhaps TRBD2 as D (6 bases). Germline V lookup: CDR1 MGHRA, CDR2 YSYEKL. The V end lost 1 base, the J end lost 4 bases, and 11 bases lay between the germline ends. This CDR3 has 15 amino acids. CDR3 DNA: TGCGCCAGCAGCCAAGTAGCGGTACAATACAATGAGCAGTTCTTC. Protein sequence: CASSQVAVQYNEQFF.

The chain carries TRBV6-1 and TRBJ2-1; TRBD1 matches 11 bases. The germline V gene encodes CDR1 MNHNS and CDR2 SASEGT. The CDR3 is 16 amino acids. V shed 6 bases and J 2 bases; nucleotides not matched to a gene: 6. The CDR3 loop is CASRRGQGVAYNEQFF. The CDR3 DNA reads TGTGCCAGCAGAAGGGGACAGGGGGTCGCCTACAATGAGCAGTTCTTC.

V and J are TRBV14 and TRBJ1-2; D not resolved. The V gene lost 6 bases and the J gene lost 7 bases, with 15 bases spanning the gap. Germline lookup yields CDR1 SGHDN and CDR2 FVKESK. The CDR3 is 13 residues long. The CDR3 is CASSQKRTSGYTF. The CDR3 DNA reads TGTGCCAGCAGTCAGAAGCGTACTAGTGGCTACACCTTC.